These 20 T cell receptor beta chains came from one sample sequenced in a study of cytomegalovirus exposure and HLA in healthy donors. The PCR was carried out with 60 Vbeta primers and 13 Jbeta primers. TCRdb's table, derived via immunoSEQ multiplex PCR, lists solely in-frame clones and lacks some. Of some 190,000 clones in the sample, over 75% were seen once. Sequenced input: PBMCs. These receptor sequences come from a man between 18 and 29 years old in good health and CMV-seronegative.

The gene calls are TRBV2 and TRBJ1-5, with 8 nucleotides matching TRBD1. Germline lookup yields CDR1 SNHLY and CDR2 FYNNEI. J lost 4 bases, V lost 7 bases, and 12 bases had no gene match. The CDR3 is made up of 16 amino acids. The DNA for the CDR3 is TGTGCCAGCACCCAATCAGGGGGCACGGGGAATCAGCCCCAGCATTTT. This sequence encodes CASTQSGGTGNQPQHF.

This clone was seen more than once but under ten times. Different DNA sequences within this sample yield the same CDR3. J is TRBJ2-5 and V is TRBV19; weak D call: TRBD1 (6 bases). The last part of the DNA fits TRBJ2-7 better; the J call may be wrong. The CDR3 has 12 amino acids. CDR1 and CDR2 from the germline V gene are LNHDA and SQIVND (reference sequence). The CDR3 nucleotides are TGTGCCAGTAGTATAGACAGGGGCGAGCAGTACTTC. Its translation is CASSIDRGEQYF.

The rearrangement joins TRBV11-2 to TRBJ2-2; TRBD2 might be the D (5 bases). V gave up 2 bases and J gave up 5 bases, with 12 bases separating them. The CDR3 is 15 amino acids. Looked up from germline, CDR1 is SGHAT and CDR2 is FQNNGV. The CDR3 coding sequence is TGTGCCAGCAGCTTACCCTACGGCGGGACCGGGGAGCTGTTTTTT. Amino acid sequence: CASSLPYGGTGELFF.

The rearrangement links TRBV19 to TRBJ1-5; 8 nucleotides agree with TRBD1. V shed 8 bases, J shed 2 bases, and the junction held 5 bases outside the gene matches. The CDR3 extends over 14 amino acids. Germline V gene data show CDR1 as LNHDA and CDR2 as SQIVND (reference sequence). This chain's CDR3 is CASHQDRGNQPQHF. In nucleotides, the CDR3 is TGTGCCAGTCACCAGGACAGGGGCAATCAGCCCCAGCATTTT.

This clone was seen a handful of times. This rearrangement joins TRBV4-1 to TRBJ1-5, with D uncertain. The germline CDR1 and CDR2 sequences are MGHRA and YSYEKL. The length of the CDR3 is 13 residues. Trimming removed 0 bases from V and 6 bases from J, with 6 bases in between. The CDR3 here is CASSQDRVQPQHF. The CDR3 nucleotides read TGCGCCAGCAGCCAAGATCGTGTTCAGCCCCAGCATTTT.

The chain employs TRBV7-9 and TRBJ2-1; 11 nucleotides align to TRBD2. The CDR3 length is 16 residues. V was clipped by 1 base and J by 4 bases; unmatched bases: 3. CDR1 and CDR2 (germline): SEHNR, FQNEAQ (reference sequence). CDR3 nucleotides: TGTGCCAGCAGCTTAGATACTAGCGGGGGATACAATGAGCAGTTCTTC. Translated: CASSLDTSGGYNEQFF.

The chain uses TRBV19 and TRBJ2-1; 10 bases map to TRBD1. CDR1 LNHDA and CDR2 SQIVND come from the germline V gene (reference sequence). Losses at the gene ends were 6 bases for V and 4 bases for J; bases not matched to a gene: 0. The CDR3 length is 13 residues. The CDR3, as DNA: TGTGCCAGTAGGGGACAGGGGTACAATGAGCAGTTCTTC. This sequence encodes CASRGQGYNEQFF.

The V call is TRBV5-1, the J call TRBJ2-3; 7 nucleotides align to TRBD2. This CDR3 is 16 amino acids long. The germline CDR1 and CDR2 sequences are SGHRS and YFSETQ. J gave up 4 bases and V 2 bases, and 10 bases lay outside the gene matches. CDR3 nucleotides: TGCGCCAGCAGCTTAGACCGTGCGGGAGAATCAGATACGCAGTATTTT. Protein sequence: CASSLDRAGESDTQYF.

This clone has a handful of counts. This chain uses TRBV11-2 with TRBJ2-1; 11 positions match TRBD2. The CDR3 totals 17 residues. The V gene's germline CDR1 is SGHAT and CDR2 FQNNGV. The V segment lost 1 base and the J segment 0 bases; nucleotides outside the gene matches: 2. The CDR3 nucleotides are TGTGCCAGCAGCTTAGGACTAGCGGGGAGCTCCTACAATGAGCAGTTCTTC. Amino acids: CASSLGLAGSSYNEQFF.

J is TRBJ1-2 and V is TRBV29-1; TRBD1 might be the D (6 bases). V lost 4 bases to trimming and J lost 0 bases, with 12 bases between them. Germline-derived CDR1 and CDR2 are SQVTM and ANQGSEA. The CDR3 spans 14 residues. CDR3 sequence reads: CSVAGRGTNYGYTF. The CDR3 region has the DNA TGCAGCGTTGCGGGTAGGGGGACTAACTATGGCTACACCTTC.

This chain joins TRBV7-9 and TRBJ2-3; 7 bases align to TRBD2. This CDR3 region has 15 residues. The junction had 4 bases not matched to a gene; V was cut back by 3 bases and J by 1 base. Germline CDR1 is SEHNR and CDR2 is FQNEAQ (reference sequence). The CDR3 spells CASSFGGSGTDTQYF. DNA of the CDR3: TGTGCCAGCAGCTTCGGCGGGAGTGGCACAGATACGCAGTATTTT.

The V gene is TRBV7-8, the J gene TRBJ2-2; D might be TRBD2 (6 bases). Germline V lookup: CDR1 SGHVS, CDR2 FQNEAQ. V shed 2 bases and J shed 4 bases, with 14 bases lying between them. CDR3 length equals 16 residues. The CDR3 region is CASSLRWKEGTGELFF. Here the CDR3 DNA reads TGTGCCAGCAGCTTACGCTGGAAGGAGGGCACCGGGGAGCTGTTTTTT.

The chain couples TRBV11-3 to TRBJ2-1; D is undetermined. This CDR3 spans 14 amino acids. Trimming removed 0 bases at V and 4 bases at J, with 7 bases between. CDR1 and CDR2 (germline): SGHNT, YENEEA. Here the CDR3 reads CASSLDVSYNEQFF. CDR3 in DNA: TGTGCCAGCAGCTTAGATGTTTCATACAATGAGCAGTTCTTC.

A remark on this clone: At one end, the junction sequence differs from germline, possibly due to a read error. The CDR3 is CSSSSRTSGKETQYF. CDR3 sequence (DNA): TGTTCCAGCAGCTCCAGGACTAGCGGTAAAGAGACCCAGTACTTC. The chain employs TRBV7-9 and TRBJ2-5, with 10 bases fitting TRBD2. Germline CDR1 and CDR2: SEHNR and FQNEAQ (reference sequence). This CDR3 contains 15 residues.

The CDR3 region has the DNA TGTGCCAGCAGTCTGACGACAGGGCAAGAGACCCAGTACTTC. The encoded protein is CASSLTTGQETQYF. The rearrangement joins TRBV6-6 to TRBJ2-5; 7 bases agree with TRBD1. Germline V gene data show CDR1 as MNHNY and CDR2 as SVGAGI (reference sequence). The CDR3 is 14 amino acids. Trimming at V came to 5 bases and at J to 2 bases, leaving 5 bases not matched to a gene.

V usage is TRBV27 and J usage is TRBJ2-3; 14 nucleotides agree with TRBD2. V was clipped by 5 bases and J by 1 base; unmatched bases: 14. This CDR3 is built from 20 residues. CDR1 MNHEY and CDR2 SMNVEV come from the germline V gene (reference sequence). The CDR3 bases are TGTGCCAGCAGTCCTCCATCCGGGACTAGCGGGAGTTGGGGCACAGATACGCAGTATTTT. This translates into CASSPPSGTSGSWGTDTQYF.

V usage is TRBV12-5 and J usage is TRBJ2-7; tentative D call: TRBD1 (6 bases). The germline gives CDR1 LGHNT, CDR2 FRNRAP. CDR3 length equals 14 residues. Trimming left V 8 bases short and J 6 bases short, with 20 bases between. This chain's CDR3 is CASLPGQGSCEQYF. The DNA for the CDR3 is TGTGCTAGTCTACCGGGACAAGGGTCGTGCGAGCAGTACTTC.

This chain connects TRBV5-1 to TRBJ2-1; D is possibly TRBD2 (6 bases). The V end was cut by 4 bases, the J end by 3 bases, with 14 bases between. The CDR3 sequence is 15 residues long. From germline, CDR1 is SGHRS and CDR2 YFSETQ. The CDR3: CASSPYRERYNEQFF. CDR3 DNA: TGCGCCAGCAGCCCCTACCGGGAGCGCTACAATGAGCAGTTCTTC.

This rearrangement joins TRBV7-9 to TRBJ1-2, with a possible D match to TRBD1 (6 bases). Trimming removed 5 bases from V and 4 bases from J, with 14 bases in between. The CDR3 runs 14 residues. Germline V gives CDR1 SEHNR, CDR2 FQNEAQ (reference sequence). The CDR3 here is CASSLTGTTYGYTF. As DNA, the CDR3 is TGTGCCAGCAGCCTTACCGGGACAACCTATGGCTACACCTTC.

The chain joins TRBV6-1 to TRBJ2-7; 8 bases fit TRBD1. V dropped 3 bases and J dropped 1; count of bases not matched to a gene: 5. The CDR3 runs 15 residues. Germline-derived CDR1 and CDR2 are MNHNS and SASEGT. The CDR3 sequence is CASSDRGQVSYEQYF. Written as DNA, the CDR3 is TGTGCCAGCAGTGACAGGGGGCAGGTTTCCTACGAGCAGTACTTC.